Below are 19 T cell receptor beta chains sequenced from a single sample in a study of blood T cells in healthy people across ages. Then a second PCR, running roughly 7 to 12 cycles, was carried out with a sample-barcoded 5' primer and a J-beta primer mix. TCRdb analysed the 5' RACE reads with MiXCR anew, one entry per CDR3 protein. The table records under 2 million distinct CDR3 sequences, approximately 32% of them present only once. The specimen sequenced was blood. The receptors were gathered from a woman aged 25 to 45 in good health.

This chain connects TRBV20-1 to TRBJ2-7; 12 bases are shared with TRBD2. Germline V gene data show CDR1 as DFQATT and CDR2 as SNEGSKA (reference sequence). The CDR3 loop spans 16 amino acids. With 3 bases clipped from V and 12 bases from J, the junction kept 18 bases outside the gene matches. The CDR3: CSASVPSGGAGETRYF. CDR3 DNA sequence: TGCAGTGCTAGTGTTCCTAGCGGGGGGGCCGGAGAGACCCGGTACTTC.

This clonotype was counted a few times. This chain joins TRBV19 and TRBJ2-3; D may correspond to TRBD1 or TRBD2 (5 bases each). The CDR3 contains 11 residues. Germline V gene lookup returns CDR1 LNHDA and CDR2 SQIVND (reference sequence). Trimming pared 6 bases from V and 14 bases from J, leaving 15 bases between. The CDR3 reads CASRRGAASYF. CDR3 in DNA: TGTGCCAGTAGAAGGGGAGCGGCCTCGTATTTT.

This clonotype was observed a few times. V gene TRBV3-1 combines with J gene TRBJ2-7; possibly TRBD1 for D (6 bases). Germline V lookup: CDR1 LGHDT, CDR2 YNNKEL (reference sequence). Trimming left V 4 bases short and J 2 bases short, with 12 bases between. CDR3 length: 14 residues. DNA of the CDR3: TGTGCCAGCAGCCTATACACAGGGACCTACGAGCAGTACTTC. Translating gives CASSLYTGTYEQYF.

This clonotype was observed a handful of times. The chain joins TRBV6-1 to TRBJ2-3; D unclear. CDR1 MNHNS and CDR2 SASEGT come from the germline V gene. The V end was cut by 7 bases, the J end by 3 bases, with 20 bases between. There are 16 residues in the CDR3. The CDR3 loop is CASTSAYVVTTDTQYF. The CDR3 bases are TGTGCCAGCACGAGCGCCTACGTGGTAACGACAGATACGCAGTATTTT.

Points on this clonotype: Mismatch with germline at one junction end may stem from a read error. The rearrangement links TRBV4-1 to TRBJ2-3; D is uncertain. CDR3 length: 15 amino acids. Germline loops: CDR1 MGHRA, CDR2 YSYEKL. CDR3 sequence reads: CASSQQPKGPDMQYF. In DNA, the CDR3 is TGCGCCAGCAGCCAACAGCCTAAGGGTCCAGATATGCAGTATTTT.

This clonotype has just a few counts. CDR3 protein: CASSFIGKGEFF. As DNA, the CDR3 is TGTGCCAGCAGTTTCATAGGGAAAGGGGAGTTCTTC. The chain joins TRBV12-3 or TRBV12-4 to TRBJ2-1; D perhaps matches TRBD1 (5 bases). The V and J ends lost 3 bases and 14 bases respectively, with 14 bases between them. The CDR3 covers 12 residues.

CDR3 region: CASSEMLETQYF. CDR3 sequence (DNA): TGTGCCAGCAGTGAAATGCTGGAGACCCAGTACTTC. The rearrangement joins TRBV6-1 to TRBJ2-5; D gene ambiguous. Trimming shortened V by 2 bases and J by 5 bases, and 6 bases separated the two germline ends. The CDR3 sequence is 12 residues long. Germline loops: CDR1 MNHNS, CDR2 SASEGT.

In this sample, this clonotype turned up a few times. The V call is TRBV20-1, the J call TRBJ2-3, with 10 bases matching TRBD2. Germline CDR1 DFQATT, CDR2 SNEGSKA (reference sequence). This CDR3 contains 15 residues. With 6 bases clipped from V and 2 bases from J, the junction kept 8 bases outside the gene matches. In DNA, the CDR3 is TGCAGTGCACGAAAACTAGCGGGGACCACAGATACGCAGTATTTT. As protein: CSARKLAGTTDTQYF.

This clonotype showed up just a few times. The rearrangement uses TRBV11-2 and TRBJ2-1, with 8 positions matching TRBD1. Germline assignment: CDR1 SGHAT and CDR2 FQNNGV. Losses at the gene ends were 5 bases for V and 7 bases for J; bases not matched to a gene: 10. The CDR3 covers 15 residues. In nucleotides, the CDR3 is TGTGCCAGCAGCCACCGGGACAGGAGGTGGAATGAGCAGTTCTTC. Amino acids: CASSHRDRRWNEQFF.

This clonotype was picked up a small number of times. V is TRBV20-1 and J is TRBJ2-4, with no clear D. Trimming removed 6 bases at V and 3 bases at J, with 12 bases between. From germline, CDR1 is DFQATT and CDR2 SNEGSKA (reference sequence). CDR3 length: 13 residues. CDR3 DNA sequence: TGCAGTGCCATACCCCAAGGCAAAAACATTCAGTACTTC. The encoded protein is CSAIPQGKNIQYF.

The table lists this clonotype with a few counts. This sequence joins TRBV9 and TRBJ2-3; the match to TRBD2 covers 7 bases. V shed 4 bases and J 4 bases; nucleotides not matched to a gene: 6. The CDR3 runs to 14 residues. Germline CDR1 is SGDLS and CDR2 is YYNGEE. The CDR3 nucleotides are TGTGCCAGCAGCAAGGGCGGGAGCCCAGATACGCAGTATTTT. Translating gives CASSKGGSPDTQYF.

A few counts support this clonotype. This sequence joins TRBV2 and TRBJ2-7; D is unresolved. This CDR3 is 14 amino acids long. V lost 6 bases to trimming and J lost 11 bases, with 23 bases between them. Germline V CDR1 and CDR2: SNHLY, FYNNEI. The CDR3 region has the DNA TGTGCCAGCAGCTCAACCCAAATAAGGGCCGCGGAGTACTTC. As protein: CASSSTQIRAAEYF.

This clonotype was picked up a small number of times. This chain links TRBV10-1 with TRBJ2-7; 7 nucleotides align to TRBD1. V gave up 5 bases and J gave up 0 bases; unmatched junction bases: 13. The CDR3 totals 17 residues. Germline V lookup: CDR1 WNHNN, CDR2 SYGVQD (reference sequence). The CDR3 here is CASSLTGTAESSYEQYF. DNA for the CDR3: TGCGCCAGCAGTCTCACAGGGACAGCTGAATCCTCCTACGAGCAGTACTTC.

The chain has TRBV30 and TRBJ2-3; D unresolved. The CDR3 runs to 10 residues. Germline CDR1 and CDR2: GTSNPN and SVGIG (reference sequence). V dropped 5 bases and J dropped 7 bases, with 7 bases sitting between them. Written as DNA, the CDR3 is TGTGCCTGGGGTTTCTATACGCAGTATTTT. Its protein product is CAWGFYTQYF.

V and J are TRBV4-1 and TRBJ2-2; D is perhaps TRBD1 or TRBD2 (5 bases each). The CDR3 spans 16 residues. V was clipped by 4 bases and J by 9 bases, with 21 bases between them. In germline, CDR1 is MGHRA, CDR2 YSYEKL. The CDR3 spells CASSLLISGPGRELFF. CDR3 sequence (DNA): TGCGCCAGCAGCCTACTCATCTCGGGGCCCGGGAGGGAGCTGTTTTTT.

The V gene is TRBV28, the J gene TRBJ2-2; possibly TRBD1 or TRBD2 for D (5 bases each). The V gene's germline CDR1 is MDHEN and CDR2 SYDVKM. This CDR3 has 16 amino acids. V was pared by 6 bases and J by 4 bases, with 18 bases between. The CDR3 DNA sequence: TGTGCCAGCAGATCCCCCGGGACCGAGGGCACCGGGGAGCTGTTTTTT. Translation gives CASRSPGTEGTGELFF.

The genes are TRBV2 and TRBJ1-5; D unresolved. Trimming removed 8 bases from V and 0 bases from J, with 8 bases in between. Germline loops: CDR1 SNHLY, CDR2 FYNNEI. CDR3 length: 13 amino acids. The CDR3 region has the DNA TGTGCCAGCCAGGACGATAGCAATCAGCCCCAGCATTTT. It is translated as CASQDDSNQPQHF.

V gene TRBV12-3 or TRBV12-4 combines with J gene TRBJ2-1; TRBD1 matches 8 bases. The CDR3 spans 16 residues. The V and J ends lost 7 bases and 1 base, in that order; junction bases with no gene match: 9. The CDR3 here is CASTRQGPQSYNEQFF. Written as DNA, the CDR3 is TGTGCCAGCACCCGACAGGGGCCCCAATCCTACAATGAGCAGTTCTTC.

The V and J genes are TRBV13 and TRBJ1-1, with TRBD1 as a possible D gene (5 bases). V shed 1 base and J shed 4 bases, with 10 bases lying between them. This CDR3 is built from 14 residues. Germline lookup yields CDR1 PRHDT and CDR2 FYEKMQ (reference sequence). The CDR3 DNA follows: TGTGCCAGCAGCTTAGTATCGGGGGGCACTGAAGCTTTCTTT. Translation gives CASSLVSGGTEAFF.